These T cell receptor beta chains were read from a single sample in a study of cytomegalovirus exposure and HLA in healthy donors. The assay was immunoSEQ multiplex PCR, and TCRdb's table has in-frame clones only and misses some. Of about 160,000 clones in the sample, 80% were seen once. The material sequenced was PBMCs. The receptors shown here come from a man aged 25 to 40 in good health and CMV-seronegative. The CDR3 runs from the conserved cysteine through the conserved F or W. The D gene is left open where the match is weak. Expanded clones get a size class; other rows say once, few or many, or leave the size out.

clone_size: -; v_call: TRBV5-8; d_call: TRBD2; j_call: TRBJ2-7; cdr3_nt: TGTGCCAGCAGCCTAGGACTAGCAGTCTACGAGCAGTACTTC; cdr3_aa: CASSLGLAVYEQYF
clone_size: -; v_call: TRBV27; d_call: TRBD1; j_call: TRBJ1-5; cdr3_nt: TGTGCCAGCAGCCTCCTCGGGACAGGGCGGAATGGCAATCAGCCCCAGCATTTT; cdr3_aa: CASSLLGTGRNGNQPQHF
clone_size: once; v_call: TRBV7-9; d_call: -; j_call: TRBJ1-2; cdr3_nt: TGTTCCAGCACTTTTAAGGCAGGAGGAACCGTCTATGGCTACACCTTC; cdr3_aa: CSSTFKAGGTVYGYTF
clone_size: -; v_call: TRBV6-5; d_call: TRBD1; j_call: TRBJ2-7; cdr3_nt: TGTGCCAGCAGTTACCGGGACAGGGGGAACTACGAGCAGTACTTC; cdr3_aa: CASSYRDRGNYEQYF
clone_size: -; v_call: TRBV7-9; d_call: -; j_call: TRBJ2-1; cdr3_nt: TGTGCCAGCAGCTTAGCTACAGCTCAGGATGAGCAGTTCTTC; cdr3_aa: CASSLATAQDEQFF
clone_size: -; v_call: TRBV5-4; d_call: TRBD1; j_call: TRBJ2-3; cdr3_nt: TGTGCCAGCAGCACGCACAGGGGTAACACAGATACGCAGTATTTT; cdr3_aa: CASSTHRGNTDTQYF
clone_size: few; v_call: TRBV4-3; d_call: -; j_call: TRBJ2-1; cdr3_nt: TGCGCCAGCAGCCAAGATCGACTAGTCGATGAGCAGTTCTTC; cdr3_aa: CASSQDRLVDEQFF
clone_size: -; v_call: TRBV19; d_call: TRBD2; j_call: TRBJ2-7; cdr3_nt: TGTGCCAGTAGTGATCCTAGCGGGGGCTCCTACGAGCAGTACTTC; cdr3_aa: CASSDPSGGSYEQYF
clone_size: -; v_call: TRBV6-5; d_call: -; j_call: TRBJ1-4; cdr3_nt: TGTGCCAGCAGTTACTCAAGAGACACAAGTAATGAAAAACTGTTTTTT; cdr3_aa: CASSYSRDTSNEKLFF
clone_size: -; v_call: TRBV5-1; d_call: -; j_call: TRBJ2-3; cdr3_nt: TGCGCCAGCAGTTTTGGACAGAGCACAGATACGCAGTATTTT; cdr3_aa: CASSFGQSTDTQYF
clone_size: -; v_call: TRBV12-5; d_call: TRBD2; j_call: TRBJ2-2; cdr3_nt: TGTGCTAGTGGTTTGGCCCTTAGCGGGAGCCCTAACACCGGGGAGCTGTTTTTT; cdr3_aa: CASGLALSGSPNTGELFF
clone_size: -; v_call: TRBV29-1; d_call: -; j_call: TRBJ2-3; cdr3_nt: TGCAGCGTTGAGACCAACAGGGTTAATTCAGATACGCAGTATTTT; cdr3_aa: CSVETNRVNSDTQYF
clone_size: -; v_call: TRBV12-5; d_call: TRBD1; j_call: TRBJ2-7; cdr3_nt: TGTGCTAGTGGCCGGCCTGAGACAGGGGACTCCTACGAGCAGTACTTC; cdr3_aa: CASGRPETGDSYEQYF
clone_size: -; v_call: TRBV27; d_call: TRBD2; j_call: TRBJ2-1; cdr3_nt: TGTGCCAGCAGTTGGGTAGCGGGGGGACATGAGCAGTTCTTC; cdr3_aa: CASSWVAGGHEQFF
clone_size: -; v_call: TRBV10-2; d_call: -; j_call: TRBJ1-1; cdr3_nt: TGCGCCAGCAGTGAGGGCACAAACACTGAAGCTTTCTTT; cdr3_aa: CASSEGTNTEAFF
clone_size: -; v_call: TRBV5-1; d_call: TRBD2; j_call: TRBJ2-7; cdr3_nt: TGCGCCAGCAGTTTACGGGCGGGGGGTTACGAGCAGTACTTC; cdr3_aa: CASSLRAGGYEQYF
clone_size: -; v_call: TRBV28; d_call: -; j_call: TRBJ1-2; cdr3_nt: TGTGCCAGCAGTCCACAGGCAGGACCCTATGGCTACACCTTC; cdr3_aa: CASSPQAGPYGYTF
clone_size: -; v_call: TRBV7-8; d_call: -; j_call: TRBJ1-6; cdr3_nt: TGTGCCAGCAGCTTCCAGACGGGAGATTCACCCCTCCACTTT; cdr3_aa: CASSFQTGDSPLHF
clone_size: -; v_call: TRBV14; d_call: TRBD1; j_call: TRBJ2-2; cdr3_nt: TGTGCCAGCAGCCACCGGGACAGGGGAGAACCCGGGGAGCTGTTTTTT; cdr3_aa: CASSHRDRGEPGELFF
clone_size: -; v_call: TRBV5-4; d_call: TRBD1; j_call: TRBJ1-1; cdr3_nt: TGTGCCAGCAGCCTACCCCGACAGGGGAAGAACACTGAAGCTTTCTTT; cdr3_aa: CASSLPRQGKNTEAFF
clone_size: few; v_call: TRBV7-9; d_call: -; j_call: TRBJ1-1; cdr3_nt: TGTGCCAGCAGCTTTAGCCCCCATCTTATTGAAGCTTTCTTT; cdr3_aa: CASSFSPHLIEAFF
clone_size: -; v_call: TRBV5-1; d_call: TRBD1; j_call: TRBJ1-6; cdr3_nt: TGCGCCAGCAGCTTGGCCGCGACAGGGAATTCACCCCTCCACTTT; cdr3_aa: CASSLAATGNSPLHF
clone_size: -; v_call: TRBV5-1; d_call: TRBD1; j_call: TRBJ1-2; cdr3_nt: TGCGCCAGCCATCTGGGGGGGACAGGGGCCCACTATGGCTACACCTTC; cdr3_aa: CASHLGGTGAHYGYTF
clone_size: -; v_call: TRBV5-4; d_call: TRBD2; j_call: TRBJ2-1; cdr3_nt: TGTGCCAGCAGCTTGGGGACTAGCGGGCAGTTCTTC; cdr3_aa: CASSLGTSGQFF
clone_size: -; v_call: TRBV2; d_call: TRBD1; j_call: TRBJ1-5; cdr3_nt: TGTGCCAGCAGTGACAGGGACAGGGGGCTACATCAGCCCCAGCATTTT; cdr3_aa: CASSDRDRGLHQPQHF
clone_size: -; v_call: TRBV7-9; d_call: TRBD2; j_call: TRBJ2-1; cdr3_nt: TGTGCCAGCAGCTCGCTAGCGGGGGGGCCGGGGAATGAGCAGTTCTTC; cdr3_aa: CASSSLAGGPGNEQFF
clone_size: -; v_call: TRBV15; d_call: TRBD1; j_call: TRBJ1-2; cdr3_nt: TGTGCCACCAGCAGAGGCGGACAGGGCCGTGGCTACACCTTC; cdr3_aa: CATSRGGQGRGYTF
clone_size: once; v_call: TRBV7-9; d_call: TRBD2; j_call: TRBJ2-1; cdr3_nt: TGTGCCAGCAGCCCAGGACTAGGATCCAATGAGCAGTTCTTC; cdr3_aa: CASSPGLGSNEQFF
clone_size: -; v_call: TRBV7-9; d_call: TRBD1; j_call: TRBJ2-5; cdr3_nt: TGTGCCAGCAGCCTAGAGGGGGCCAGAGAGACCCAGTACTTC; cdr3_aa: CASSLEGARETQYF
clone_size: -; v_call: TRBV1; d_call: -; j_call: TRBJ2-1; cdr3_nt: TGCACCAGCAGCCAACCCCGGGGTGTTGAGCAGTTCTTC; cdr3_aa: CTSSQPRGVEQFF
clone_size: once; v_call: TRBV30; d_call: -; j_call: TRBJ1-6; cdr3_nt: TGTGCCTGGAAGATCAGCTCCTATAATTCACCCCTCCACTTT; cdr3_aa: CAWKISSYNSPLHF
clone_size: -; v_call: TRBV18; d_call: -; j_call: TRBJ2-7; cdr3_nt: TGTGCCAGCTCACCACGGTCGGGAATAGGATACGAGCAGTACTTC; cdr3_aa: CASSPRSGIGYEQYF
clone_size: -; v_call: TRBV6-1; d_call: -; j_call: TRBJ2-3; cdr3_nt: TGTGCCAGCAGTGACATACTGGGCAGTTCCACAGATACGCAGTATTTT; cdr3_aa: CASSDILGSSTDTQYF
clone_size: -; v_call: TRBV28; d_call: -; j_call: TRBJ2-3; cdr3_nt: TGTGCCAGCCAAACAGGGACCGGTACGCAGTATTTT; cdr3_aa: CASQTGTGTQYF
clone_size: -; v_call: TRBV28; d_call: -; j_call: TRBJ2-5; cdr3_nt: TGTGCCAGCAGTAGTAGACAACTTGGAGAGACCCAGTACTTC; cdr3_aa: CASSSRQLGETQYF
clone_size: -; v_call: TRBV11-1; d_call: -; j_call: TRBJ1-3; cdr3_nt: TGTGCCAGCAGCGCTTCCCCGGACAGCTCTGGAAACACCATATATTTT; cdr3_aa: CASSASPDSSGNTIYF
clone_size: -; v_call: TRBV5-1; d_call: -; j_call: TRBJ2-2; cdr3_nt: TGCGCCAGCAGCTTGGCCTCACAGGGTGGCACCGGGGAGCTGTTTTTT; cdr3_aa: CASSLASQGGTGELFF
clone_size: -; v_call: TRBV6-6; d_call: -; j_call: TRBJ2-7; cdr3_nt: TGTGCCAGCAGTTACTCGGGGGGGCGAGACGAGCAGTACTTC; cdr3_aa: CASSYSGGRDEQYF
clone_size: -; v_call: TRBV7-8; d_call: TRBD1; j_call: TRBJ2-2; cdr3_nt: TGTGCCAGCAGCTTATTCGGTACAGGGGCCACCGGGGAGCTGTTTTTT; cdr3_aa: CASSLFGTGATGELFF
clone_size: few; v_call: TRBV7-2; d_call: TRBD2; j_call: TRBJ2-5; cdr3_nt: TGTGCCAGCAGCTTAGTGGGTAGCGGGGGACAGGAGACCCAGTACTTC; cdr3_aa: CASSLVGSGGQETQYF
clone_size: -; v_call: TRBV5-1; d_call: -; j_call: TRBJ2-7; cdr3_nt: TGCGCCAGCAGCTTCCAGGGTAAGCAGTACTTC; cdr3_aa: CASSFQGKQYF
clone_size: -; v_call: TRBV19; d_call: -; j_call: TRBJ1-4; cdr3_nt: TGTGCCAGTAGTGTCCCGGGAGCCGACGAAAAACTGTTTTTT; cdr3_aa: CASSVPGADEKLFF
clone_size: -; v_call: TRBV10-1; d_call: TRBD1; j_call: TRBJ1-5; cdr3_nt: TGCGCCAGCACTCCGACAGGGGGCCCGGGGTATAGCAATCAGCCCCAGCATTTT; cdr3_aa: CASTPTGGPGYSNQPQHF
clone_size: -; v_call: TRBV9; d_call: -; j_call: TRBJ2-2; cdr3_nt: TGTGCCAGCAGCCCCGATTTGGGGGGGGCGGGTGGGACCGGGGAGCTGTTTTTT; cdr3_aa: CASSPDLGGAGGTGELFF
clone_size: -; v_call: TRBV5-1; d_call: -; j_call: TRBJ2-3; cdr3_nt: TGCGCCAGCAGCCCTCTCCTCAGCACAGATACGCAGTATTTT; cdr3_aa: CASSPLLSTDTQYF
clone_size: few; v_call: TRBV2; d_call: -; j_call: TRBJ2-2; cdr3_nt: TGTGCCAGCAAGACTCCCAACACCGGGGAGCTGTTTTTT; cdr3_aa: CASKTPNTGELFF
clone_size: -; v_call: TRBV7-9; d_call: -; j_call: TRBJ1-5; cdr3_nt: TGTGCCAGCAGCCCCGGGACTGGCCACAATCAGCCCCAGCATTTT; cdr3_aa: CASSPGTGHNQPQHF
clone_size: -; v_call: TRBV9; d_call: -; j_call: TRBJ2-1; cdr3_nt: TGTGCCAGCAGCGGGGGCGGGGTAAATCGTCTTGAGCAGTTCTTC; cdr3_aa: CASSGGGVNRLEQFF
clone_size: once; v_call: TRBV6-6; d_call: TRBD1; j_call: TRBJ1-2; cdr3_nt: TGTGCCAGCGCTGGACAGGAAGCTAACTATGGCTACACCTTC; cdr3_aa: CASAGQEANYGYTF
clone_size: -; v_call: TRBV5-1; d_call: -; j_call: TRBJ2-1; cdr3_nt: TGCGCCAGCAGCTTGGTGGGCTCGAGCTCCTACAATGAGCAGTTCTTC; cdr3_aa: CASSLVGSSSYNEQFF
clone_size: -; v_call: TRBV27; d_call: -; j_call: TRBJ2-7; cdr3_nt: TGTGCCAGCAGCTCGCTCGGCTACGAGCAGTACTTC; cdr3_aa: CASSSLGYEQYF
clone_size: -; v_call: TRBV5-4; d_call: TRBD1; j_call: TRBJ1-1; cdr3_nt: TGTGCCAGCAGCTGGACAGGGGCCTCCTTCACTGAAGCTTTCTTT; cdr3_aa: CASSWTGASFTEAFF
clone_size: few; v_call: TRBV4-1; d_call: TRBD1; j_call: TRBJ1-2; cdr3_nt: TGCGCCAGCAGCCCGCCCTGGACAGGGAATGGCTACACCTTC; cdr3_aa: CASSPPWTGNGYTF
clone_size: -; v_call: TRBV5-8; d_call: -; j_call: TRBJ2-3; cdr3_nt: TGTGCCAGCAGCCAGAGAGGTACGCAGTATTTT; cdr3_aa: CASSQRGTQYF
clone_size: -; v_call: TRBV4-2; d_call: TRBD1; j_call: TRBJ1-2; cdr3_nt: TGTGCCAGCAGCCAAGCTCCAGGGGGCGACTATGGCTACACCTTC; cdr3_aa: CASSQAPGGDYGYTF
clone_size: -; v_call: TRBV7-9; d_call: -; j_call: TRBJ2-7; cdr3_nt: TGTGCCAGCAGCCCCAGCTACGAGCAGTACTTC; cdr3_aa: CASSPSYEQYF
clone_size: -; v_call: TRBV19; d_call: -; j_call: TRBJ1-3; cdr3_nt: TGTGCCAGTAGGCCCCCAGGGGCTCACTCTGGAAACACCATATATTTT; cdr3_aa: CASRPPGAHSGNTIYF
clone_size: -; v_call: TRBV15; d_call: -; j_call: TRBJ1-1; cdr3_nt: TGTGCCACCAGCAGAGACCATCCCCGGGAGGGGAGGACCCCTGAAGCTTTCTTT; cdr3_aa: CATSRDHPREGRTPEAFF
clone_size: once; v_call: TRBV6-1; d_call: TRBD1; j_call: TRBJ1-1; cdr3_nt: TGTGCCAGCAGTCGACAGGGGGAATTGAACACTGAAGCTTTCTTT; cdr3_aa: CASSRQGELNTEAFF
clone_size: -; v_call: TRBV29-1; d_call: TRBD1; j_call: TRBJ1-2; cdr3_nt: TGCAGCGGGTATGCGGGACAGGGGGCTGGAGGCTACACCTTC; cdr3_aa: CSGYAGQGAGGYTF